This T cell receptor (beta chain) appears in the sequencing data of a study of cytomegalovirus exposure and HLA in healthy donors. General study points: Among the most significant clusters, several appeared linked to common viral pathogens in a later analysis.

Concerning this clone: As yet, its antigen is unknown.

This CDR3 spans 16 amino acids. The V gene's germline CDR1 is SEHNR and CDR2 FQNEAQ (reference sequence). V lost 6 bases and J 2 bases, leaving 19 bases between the germline ends. The study ran its PCR with 60 Vbeta and 13 Jbeta primers. Method: immunoSEQ multiplex PCR; TCRdb's copy keeps in-frame clones and lacks some. The data show more than 85,000 clones, almost 75% seen once. The clonotype comes from a man in his forties in good health and CMV-seronegative. Sample: PBMCs. The V gene is TRBV7-9, the J gene TRBJ1-1; D may be TRBD1 (6 bases). CDR3 sequence reads: CASSSIGGGLNTEAFF. The CDR3, as DNA: TGTGCCAGCAGTTCTATCGGCGGGGGCCTAAACACTGAAGCTTTCTTT.